This TCR beta chain was sequenced for a study of blood T cell repertoires in COVID-19. The participants were between about 18 and 89 years old and came from about two dozen US areas. Participants reported their clinical history, and cohort assignment relied on those reports. Original processing notes: Amplification with reference gene primers provided the estimates of nucleated cell counts. Using immunoSEQ multiplex PCR, the repertoire was profiled, and TCRdb retains in-frame clones only, with some absent. Clone size and the V and J calls come from that table; the DNA yielded D and trimming. The sample gives about 390,000 clones, 85% to 90% of which show up once; around 10% is in the top ten. Germline V gene lookup returns CDR1 SNHLY and CDR2 FYNNEI. V shed 5 bases and J 8 bases; nucleotides not matched to a gene: 13. The length of the CDR3 is 16 residues.

The sequenced sample was PBMCs or T cells enriched from blood (not recorded which). The chain recombines TRBV2 with TRBJ2-1; 9 nucleotides match TRBD1. The TCR originated in a woman aged 45-60 years who had recovered from COVID-19. The CDR3 protein is CASSQGLGQGTDEQFF. Here the CDR3 DNA reads TGTGCCAGCAGTCAGGGTCTGGGACAGGGCACCGATGAGCAGTTCTTC.